Presented here are 25 T cell receptor beta chains from one specimen sequenced in a study of blood T cells in healthy people across ages. Then a second PCR, running roughly 7 to 11 cycles, was carried out with a sample-barcoded 5' primer and a J-beta primer mix. TCRdb reprocessed the 5' RACE reads via MiXCR and lists one record per CDR3 protein. The sample lists hundreds of thousands of distinct CDR3 sequences, less than 70% seen once, with 41% in the top ten. The sequenced material came from blood. The receptors come from a man aged 80 or over in good health.

The table lists this clonotype with many counts. V is TRBV6-5 and J is TRBJ1-2; tentative D call: TRBD1 (6 bases). Trimming removed 5 bases from V and 2 bases from J, with 9 bases in between. Germline V CDR1 and CDR2: MNHEY, SVGAGI. There are 13 residues in the CDR3. In DNA form, the CDR3 reads TGTGCCAGCAGTAGGACAGCGAACTATGGCTACACCTTC. This encodes CASSRTANYGYTF.

This chain links TRBV6-2 or TRBV6-3 with TRBJ2-5, with a weak D call TRBD1 (6 bases). Looked up from germline, CDR1 is MNHEY and CDR2 is SVGEGT. V was clipped by 6 bases and J by 1 base, with 12 bases between them. The CDR3 consists of 14 residues. The chain's CDR3 is CASSPDRPQETQYF. Here the CDR3 DNA reads TGTGCCAGCAGCCCCGACAGGCCCCAAGAGACCCAGTACTTC.

The V call is TRBV2, the J call TRBJ1-2; D gene ambiguous. Germline loops: CDR1 SNHLY, CDR2 FYNNEI. Trimming cost V 0 bases and J 7 bases, with 15 bases left between them. The CDR3 has 15 amino acids. The DNA of the CDR3 is TGTGCCAGCAGTGAAGCGCCGGCAGTGACTAGTGGCTACACCTTC. This encodes CASSEAPAVTSGYTF.

The chain employs TRBV20-1 and TRBJ2-4; TRBD1 aligns across 7 bases. The J call could be wrong; TRBJ2-7 is a better fit for the DNA end. Germline V gene sequence: CDR1 DFQATT, CDR2 SNEGSKA (reference sequence). The CDR3 extends over 15 amino acids. In DNA form, the CDR3 reads TGCAGTGCTAGACCCACGACCGGGACAGTCTACGAGCAGTACTTC. It yields the protein CSARPTTGTVYEQYF.

The V gene is TRBV20-1, the J gene TRBJ2-4; maybe TRBD1 (6 bases). Germline V lookup: CDR1 DFQATT, CDR2 SNEGSKA (reference sequence). Trimming left V 5 bases short and J 4 bases short, with 21 bases between. The CDR3 loop spans 16 amino acids. The CDR3, as DNA: TGCAGTGCTCTTACCCAGGGGCAGGGAAGAAAAAACATTCAGTACTTC. Translated: CSALTQGQGRKNIQYF.

This clonotype was found once. This chain joins TRBV6-5 and TRBJ2-3; D is undetermined. Germline assignment: CDR1 MNHEY and CDR2 SVGAGI. V lost 6 bases and J 14 bases, leaving 27 bases between the germline ends. The CDR3 is 15 amino acids. CDR3 in DNA: TGTGCCAGCAGCAAAGAAAGCTTAGGGCACAGAGACGCGTATTTT. Protein product: CASSKESLGHRDAYF.

The chain combines TRBV11-3 with TRBJ2-3; D is unresolved. Trimming removed 1 base from V and 3 bases from J, with 8 bases in between. CDR1 and CDR2 (germline): SGHNT, YENEEA. This CDR3 spans 14 amino acids. The CDR3 sequence is CASSLGPTTDTQYF. The CDR3 DNA is TGTGCCAGCAGCTTAGGGCCGACTACAGATACGCAGTATTTT.

In its sample, this clonotype was seen once. The J gene is TRBJ2-7, the V gene TRBV6-1, with TRBD2 matching 10 bases. The CDR3 loop spans 16 amino acids. J gave up 6 bases and V 5 bases, and 13 bases lay outside the gene matches. The V gene's germline CDR1 is MNHNS and CDR2 SASEGT. The CDR3 region has the DNA TGTGCCAGCAGTCCTTGGGCCCGGGCTAGCGGGAGCGAGCAGTACTTC. It is translated as CASSPWARASGSEQYF.

V and J are TRBV5-4 and TRBJ2-4; 14 bases are a match to TRBD2. The J call could be wrong; TRBJ2-5 is a better fit for the DNA end. The CDR3 runs to 17 residues. The germline V gene encodes CDR1 SGHNT and CDR2 YYREEE (reference sequence). The CDR3 sequence is CASSSGGLAGGRETQYF. In nucleotides, the CDR3 is TGTGCCAGCAGCTCTGGAGGACTAGCGGGAGGAAGGGAGACCCAGTACTTC.

The rearrangement uses TRBV13 and TRBJ2-1, with a tentative D call TRBD1 (5 bases). The end of the DNA fits TRBJ2-7 better, so the J call may be wrong. Germline-derived CDR1 and CDR2 are PRHDT and FYEKMQ (reference sequence). The CDR3 is 16 amino acids. The CDR3 sequence: CASSPQGELSYNEQYF. The CDR3 DNA reads as TGTGCCAGCAGCCCCCAGGGTGAACTCTCCTACAATGAGCAGTACTTC.

The rearrangement joins TRBV24-1 to TRBJ2-1, with TRBD2 identical over 7 bases. The CDR3 length is 15 residues. Per germline, CDR1 KGHDR and CDR2 SFDVKD. The trim removed 3 bases at V and 3 bases at J, leaving 4 bases unmatched. The CDR3 is CATSDKGGSYNEQFF. The CDR3 DNA sequence: TGTGCCACCAGTGATAAGGGCGGGAGCTACAATGAGCAGTTCTTC.

This chain connects TRBV29-1 to TRBJ2-6, with 11 bases identical to TRBD1. This CDR3 contains 16 residues. V gave up 5 bases and J gave up 0 bases; unmatched junction bases: 3. Germline V gene data show CDR1 as SQVTM and CDR2 as ANQGSEA. CDR3 sequence reads: CSVRTGGSSGANVLTF. CDR3 nucleotides: TGCAGCGTTCGGACAGGGGGCAGCTCTGGGGCCAACGTCCTGACTTTC.

Worth noting for this clonotype: Sequence at one end of the junction differs from germline and may be a read error. The chain couples TRBV9 to TRBJ2-3, with a weak D call TRBD2 (6 bases). The CDR3 is 15 residues long. Germline assignment: CDR1 SGDLS and CDR2 YYNGEE. CDR3 protein: CASTVSGLSTDTQYF. The CDR3 region has the DNA TGTGCCAGCACCGTATCGGGACTTAGCACAGATACGCAGTATTTT.

The genes are TRBV6-5 and TRBJ2-1; 7 bases line up with TRBD2. J gave up 2 bases and V 5 bases, and 3 bases lay outside the gene matches. There are 14 residues in the CDR3. Germline lookup yields CDR1 MNHEY and CDR2 SVGAGI. The CDR3 DNA reads TGTGCCAGCAGTACGGGACTAACCTACAATGAGCAGTTCTTC. Translating gives CASSTGLTYNEQFF.

For the CDR3, the DNA is TGTGCCAGCAGTGACCTGACTGGTGTAAATGAAAAACTGTTTTTT. Amino acids: CASSDLTGVNEKLFF. This chain joins TRBV25-1 and TRBJ1-4; D is ambiguous. The germline V gene has CDR1 MGHDK and CDR2 SYGVNS. V lost 3 bases and J lost 5, with 13 bases in between. The CDR3 length is 15 residues.

The table lists this clonotype with a few counts. The CDR3 here is CSARGTGEQYF. The CDR3 DNA reads TGCAGCGCGAGAGGGACAGGAGAGCAGTACTTC. This rearrangement joins TRBV29-1 to TRBJ2-7, with 8 nucleotides matching TRBD1. The V gene end was trimmed by 7 bases and the J gene end by 7 bases; junction bases not matched to a gene: 6. Germline lookup yields CDR1 SQVTM and CDR2 ANQGSEA. This CDR3 spans 11 amino acids.

The chain combines TRBV3-1 with TRBJ1-1; 7 nucleotides agree with TRBD1. With 4 bases clipped from V and 4 bases from J, the junction kept 9 bases outside the gene matches. Germline V gene sequence: CDR1 LGHDT, CDR2 YNNKEL (reference sequence). The length of the CDR3 is 15 residues. CDR3 sequence (DNA): TGTGCCAGCAGCCGAATAACAGGGGCTCTCACTGAAGCTTTCTTT. Translating it yields CASSRITGALTEAFF. Full variable domain (outside the CDR3, taken from reference TRBV3-1 and TRBJ1-1): DTAVSQTPKYLVTQMGNDKSIKCEQNLGHDTMYWYKQDSKKFLKIMFSYNNKELIINETVPNRFSPKSPDKAHLNLHINSLELGDSAVYFCASSRITGALTEAFFGQGTRLTVV.

V and J are TRBV4-3 and TRBJ1-1, with a possible D match to TRBD1 (5 bases). CDR1 and CDR2 (germline): LGHNA, YSLEER. This CDR3 spans 14 amino acids. Trimming cost V 1 base and J 3 bases, with 9 bases left between them. The CDR3: CASSQGQGHTEAFF. The CDR3 bases are TGCGCCAGCAGCCAAGGCCAGGGTCACACTGAAGCTTTCTTT.

With regard to this clonotype: A much larger clonotype is one base distant, so this may be a read error. V is TRBV7-2 and J is TRBJ2-7, with D unclear. Per the germline V gene, CDR1 is SGHTA and CDR2 is FQGNSA. Trimming shortened V by 5 bases and J by 2 bases, and 16 bases separated the two germline ends. The CDR3 has 15 residues. The DNA for the CDR3 is TGTGCCAGCAGCCCCTTTGGCTGGTCGACCTACGAGCAGTACTTC. Residues: CASSPFGWSTYEQYF.

The rearrangement uses TRBV4-2 and TRBJ2-5; D is undetermined. The closer fit of TRBJ2-1 to the DNA end suggests the J call may be wrong. The germline CDR1 and CDR2 sequences are LGHNA and YNFKEQ. The CDR3 is made up of 11 amino acids. The CDR3 sequence: CASSQELKQFF. The CDR3 region has the DNA TGTGCCAGCAGCCAAGAATTAAAGCAGTTCTTC.

The CDR3 coding sequence is TGTGCCAGCAGTGTCCAGGGTGGGCACAGAGACGCGTATTTT. Translating it yields CASSVQGGHRDAYF. The rearrangement joins TRBV12-3 or TRBV12-4 to TRBJ2-3; a weak D match, TRBD1 (5 bases). Deletions cut 5 bases from V and 14 bases from J, with 23 bases between. The CDR3 runs 14 residues.

This clonotype was observed a handful of times. The chain carries TRBV7-3 and TRBJ2-1; 7 bases are a match to TRBD2. The V gene end was trimmed by 5 bases and the J gene end by 6 bases; junction bases not matched to a gene: 16. The germline CDR1 and CDR2 sequences are SGHTA and FQGTGA. The CDR3 length is 17 residues. As DNA, the CDR3 is TGTGCCAGCAGCCCATCGGGTACTAGCGCAAGAGGCAATGAGCAGTTCTTC. This codes for CASSPSGTSARGNEQFF.

This clonotype showed up just a few times. V is TRBV12-3 or TRBV12-4 and J is TRBJ1-2, with TRBD1 identical over 8 bases. The V gene end was trimmed by 5 bases and the J gene end by 4 bases; junction bases not matched to a gene: 3. The CDR3 covers 13 residues. Here the CDR3 reads CASSVGQAYGYTF. CDR3 DNA: TGTGCCAGCAGTGTGGGACAGGCCTATGGCTACACCTTC.

In its sample, this clonotype was seen a few times. The CDR3 coding sequence is TGCAGTGCCCCCGAATGGGGGGGGTACCAAGAGACCCAGTACTTC. Translated: CSAPEWGGYQETQYF. V usage is TRBV20-1 and J usage is TRBJ2-5; 7 bases fit TRBD2. The junction had 10 bases not matched to a gene; V was cut back by 6 bases and J by 0 bases. There are 15 residues in the CDR3. Per germline, CDR1 DFQATT and CDR2 SNEGSKA (reference sequence).

The chain links TRBV28 to TRBJ2-3; D unresolved. The germline gives CDR1 MDHEN, CDR2 SYDVKM. Trimming took off 7 bases at V and 4 bases at J, with 9 bases between the two ends. CDR3 length: 12 amino acids. Here the CDR3 DNA reads TGTGCCAGCAAACAGCCCCCAGATACGCAGTATTTT. Amino acids: CASKQPPDTQYF.